The next 24 T cell receptor beta chains were all read from a single sample in a study of blood T cells in healthy people across ages (dated by TCRdb to 2013 to 2016). The protocol used for the library was 5' RACE. Sequencing relied on an Illumina HiSeq 2500. A second PCR of roughly 7 to 11 cycles was performed with a sample-barcoded 5' primer and a J-beta primer mix. TCRdb reprocessing: public reads trimmed at Q25 with fastp, clones called with MiXCR, in-frame beta chains kept. One record per CDR3 amino acid sequence lists the most common genes and DNA. Across this sample there are over 1.5 million distinct CDR3 sequences, with 40% to 55% seen only once. The biggest ten clones account for about 2.1% of the sample. Sequencing was carried out using blood. These TCRs come from a woman between 40 and 50 years old in good health.

The J gene is TRBJ1-6, the V gene TRBV4-1; 8 bases align to TRBD1. With 3 bases clipped from V and 10 bases from J, the junction kept 5 bases outside the gene matches. Germline V gene lookup returns CDR1 MGHRA and CDR2 YSYEKL. The CDR3 totals 14 residues. CDR3 loop: CASSQVSGGSPLHF. The CDR3 DNA reads TGCGCCAGCAGCCAGGTTTCAGGGGGCTCACCCCTCCACTTT.

This clonotype was seen more than once but under ten times. The chain is built from TRBV29-1 and TRBJ1-2; 10 positions agree with TRBD1. Germline V gene lookup returns CDR1 SQVTM and CDR2 ANQGSEA. The ends lost 0 bases at V and 13 bases at J; junction bases unmatched: 17. The CDR3 runs to 16 residues. CDR3 in amino acids: CSVEEPRLVGTGVSTF. In DNA, the CDR3 is TGCAGCGTTGAAGAACCTCGCCTTGTCGGGACAGGGGTCAGCACCTTC.

The V and J genes are TRBV12-3 or TRBV12-4 and TRBJ2-7, with 10 bases that match TRBD2. The CDR3 is 13 residues long. V shed 5 bases and J 2 bases; nucleotides not matched to a gene: 0. The CDR3 DNA reads TGTGCCAGCAGTAGCGGGGGGGCCTACGAGCAGTACTTC. Protein sequence: CASSSGGAYEQYF.

The V gene is TRBV28, the J gene TRBJ2-7; D remains ambiguous. The germline V and J ends were trimmed by 1 base and 3 bases, with 10 bases remaining between them. Germline V gene data show CDR1 as MDHEN and CDR2 as SYDVKM. The CDR3 loop spans 14 amino acids. The CDR3: CASSLYRMNYEQYF. The DNA of the CDR3 is TGTGCCAGCAGTTTATATAGGATGAACTACGAGCAGTACTTC.

The gene calls are TRBV20-1 and TRBJ1-5; 7 bases line up with TRBD1. Unmatched junction bases numbered 9, after V lost 3 bases and J lost 7 bases. CDR1 and CDR2 (germline): DFQATT, SNEGSKA (reference sequence). The CDR3 length is 14 residues. CDR3 in amino acids: CSASFNRGRQPQHF. CDR3 in DNA: TGCAGTGCTAGCTTTAACAGGGGAAGGCAGCCCCAGCATTTT.

This clonotype showed up many times. V usage is TRBV4-1 and J usage is TRBJ2-1, with 7 bases identical to TRBD2. There are 15 residues in the CDR3. Trimming at V came to 4 bases and at J to 7 bases, leaving 10 bases not matched to a gene. The germline V gene has CDR1 MGHRA and CDR2 YSYEKL. CDR3 DNA: TGCGCCAGCAGCCGGGCGGGCGGGGGTAGTAATGAGCAGTTCTTC. Residues: CASSRAGGGSNEQFF.

The rearrangement links TRBV2 to TRBJ2-1, with D possibly being TRBD1 (7 bases). Trimming removed 10 bases from V and 5 bases from J, with 24 bases in between. Germline CDR1 reads SNHLY; CDR2 reads FYNNEI. CDR3 length: 16 residues. CDR3 sequence reads: CATRGLKTGTDNEQFF. For the CDR3, the DNA is TGTGCCACTCGGGGGTTAAAAACCGGGACAGACAATGAGCAGTTCTTC.

This clonotype was picked up a small number of times. The rearrangement joins TRBV7-2 to TRBJ1-5; TRBD1 matches 7 bases. The CDR3 has 17 residues. CDR1 and CDR2 (germline): SGHTA, FQGNSA. J was trimmed by 1 base and V by 3 bases; bases with no gene match: 9. The CDR3 here is CASSFSIKGGSNQPQHF. CDR3 DNA: TGTGCCAGCAGCTTCTCGATTAAAGGGGGCAGCAATCAGCCCCAGCATTTT. Together with reference TRBV7-2 and TRBJ1-5, the CDR3 gives the full variable domain: GAGVSQSPSNKVTEKGKDVELRCDPISGHTALYWYRQSLGQGLEFLIYFQGNSAPDKSGLPSDRFSAERTGGSVSTLTIQRTQQEDSAVYLCASSFSIKGGSNQPQHFGDGTRLSIL.

The rearrangement joins TRBV24-1 to TRBJ2-2, with 10 bases that match TRBD1. CDR3 length: 16 residues. V lost 4 bases to trimming and J lost 3 bases; unmatched junction nucleotides: 4. CDR1 is KGHDR and CDR2 is SFDVKD in the germline V gene. CDR3 protein: CATSDPDRGYTGELFF. The CDR3 DNA sequence: TGTGCCACCAGTGACCCGGACAGGGGGTACACCGGGGAGCTGTTTTTT.

V and J are TRBV24-1 and TRBJ2-3; tentatively, D is TRBD2 (5 bases). V lost 5 bases and J 5 bases, leaving 25 bases between the germline ends. The CDR3 is made up of 18 amino acids. CDR1 KGHDR and CDR2 SFDVKD come from the germline V gene. In DNA form, the CDR3 reads TGTGCCACCAGTGCCCCACTCCCCGTGGCAGGAGGTGGAGATACGCAGTATTTT. It specifies CATSAPLPVAGGGDTQYF.

This clonotype has just a few counts. The chain links TRBV20-1 to TRBJ2-7; the D gene is possibly TRBD1 (6 bases). Trimming pared 0 bases from V and 1 base from J, leaving 10 bases between. From germline, CDR1 is DFQATT and CDR2 SNEGSKA (reference sequence). This CDR3 region has 14 residues. In DNA form, the CDR3 reads TGCAGTGCTAGAGATACGCAGGGGTCCTACGAGCAGTACTTC. Translation gives CSARDTQGSYEQYF.

The chain joins TRBV24-1 to TRBJ1-2; 11 nucleotides match TRBD1. The CDR3 length is 14 residues. Losses at the gene ends were 3 bases for V and 8 bases for J; bases not matched to a gene: 4. Germline V CDR1 and CDR2: KGHDR, SFDVKD. The CDR3 DNA sequence: TGTGCCACCAGTGATGGGGACAGGGGGAGAGGCTACACCTTC. This gives the protein CATSDGDRGRGYTF.

This clonotype is a singleton in its sample. The gene calls are TRBV7-9 and TRBJ1-2, with D possibly matching TRBD1 (5 bases). The V gene lost 6 bases and the J gene lost 5 bases, with 10 bases spanning the gap. This CDR3 is built from 12 residues. Germline CDR1 is SEHNR and CDR2 is FQNEAQ (reference sequence). For the CDR3, the DNA is TGTGCCAGCAGTCCACAGGAATATGGCTACACCTTC. Translated, it gives CASSPQEYGYTF.

This clonotype turned up a few times. The V and J genes are TRBV28 and TRBJ2-3; D not resolved. Between the trimmed V and J ends, which lost 6 bases and 2 bases, there was a span of 12 bases. CDR3 size: 14 residues. Germline V gene data show CDR1 as MDHEN and CDR2 as SYDVKM. The CDR3 here is CASSLQPNTDTQYF. CDR3 DNA sequence: TGTGCCAGCAGCCTACAACCAAACACAGATACGCAGTATTTT.

The chain employs TRBV4-3 and TRBJ2-1; the D is unclear. Germline V gives CDR1 LGHNA, CDR2 YSLEER. V lost 4 bases to trimming and J lost 5 bases, with 15 bases between them. The length of the CDR3 is 15 residues. The CDR3 DNA reads TGCGCCAGCAGCCGTCTGGATGGTAGTCACAATGAGCAGTTCTTC. Its protein is CASSRLDGSHNEQFF.

This clonotype has more than one count but fewer than ten. In DNA, the CDR3 is TGCAGTGTCAAGCTAACAGCTCAGACCCAGTACTTC. Translating gives CSVKLTAQTQYF. This chain links TRBV20-1 with TRBJ2-5; unclear D gene. The V gene's germline CDR1 is DFQATT and CDR2 SNEGSKA (reference sequence). The CDR3 extends over 12 amino acids. V lost 7 bases and J lost 6, with 15 bases in between.

The chain combines TRBV7-3 with TRBJ2-3; 9 bases are a match to TRBD2. V lost 3 bases to trimming and J lost 2 bases; unmatched junction nucleotides: 6. Germline CDR1 reads SGHTA; CDR2 reads FQGTGA. The CDR3 covers 16 residues. CDR3 region: CASSFRAGGPTDTQYF. In nucleotides, the CDR3 is TGTGCCAGCAGCTTTAGAGCGGGGGGACCCACAGATACGCAGTATTTT.

Only a few counts were recorded for this clonotype. The rearrangement links TRBV5-5 to TRBJ2-5; D gene unclear. The germline V gene has CDR1 SGHKS and CDR2 YYEKEE (reference sequence). With 4 bases removed from V and 5 bases from J, the gap between germline ends came to 12 bases. The CDR3 spans 13 residues. The CDR3 DNA reads as TGTGCCAGCAGCCCCGGGTGGCGGGAGACCCAGTACTTC. Amino acids: CASSPGWRETQYF.

The rearrangement links TRBV25-1 to TRBJ1-2; D is uncertain. The CDR3 consists of 13 residues. V lost 3 bases and J lost 1, with 6 bases in between. Germline V gene lookup returns CDR1 MGHDK and CDR2 SYGVNS. This CDR3 reads CASSEPHNYGYTF. In DNA form, the CDR3 reads TGTGCCAGCAGTGAGCCACATAACTATGGCTACACCTTC.

In DNA form, the CDR3 reads TGTGCCAGCTTCCCCGCGGGGGTAGCGCGCAATGAGCAGTTCTTC. Translating it yields CASFPAGVARNEQFF. The chain employs TRBV14 and TRBJ2-1; 7 nucleotides agree with TRBD2. V was clipped by 8 bases and J by 6 bases; unmatched bases: 13. This CDR3 is 15 amino acids long. The germline CDR1 and CDR2 sequences are SGHDN and FVKESK.

The sample holds many counts of this clonotype. The chain is built from TRBV7-9 and TRBJ2-7, with 9 bases lining up with TRBD2. Germline assignment: CDR1 SEHNR and CDR2 FQNEAQ (reference sequence). The CDR3 has 15 residues. V lost 5 bases, J lost 6 bases, and 11 bases stayed unmatched. The CDR3 DNA reads as TGTGCCAGCAGCGGGGGACTAGCCAACCGTTTCGAGCAGTACTTC. Its translation is CASSGGLANRFEQYF.

This chain connects TRBV6-1 to TRBJ1-5; the match to TRBD1 covers 7 bases. V gave up 2 bases and J gave up 4 bases; unmatched junction bases: 5. Germline CDR1 and CDR2: MNHNS and SASEGT. The CDR3 totals 15 residues. Here the CDR3 DNA reads TGTGCCAGCAGTGAAATTCAGGGGGGGAATCAGCCCCAGCATTTT. This codes for CASSEIQGGNQPQHF.

The chain employs TRBV24-1 and TRBJ2-1; TRBD1 agrees at 8 bases. Germline trimming cut 3 bases from V and 10 bases from J; bases unmatched to any gene: 13. The length of the CDR3 is 16 residues. Germline lookup yields CDR1 KGHDR and CDR2 SFDVKD. CDR3 bases: TGTGCCACCAGTGATCATCCGGGACAGGCTTTCTGGGAGCAGTTCTTC. This encodes CATSDHPGQAFWEQFF.

This rearrangement joins TRBV24-1 to TRBJ1-2, with 9 nucleotides matching TRBD1. This CDR3 spans 15 amino acids. Trimming took 5 bases from V and 8 from J; bases not matched to a gene: 11. Germline assignment: CDR1 KGHDR and CDR2 SFDVKD. The CDR3 protein is CATSGPEQGASGYTF. CDR3 sequence (DNA): TGTGCCACCAGTGGGCCCGAACAGGGGGCGAGCGGCTACACCTTC.